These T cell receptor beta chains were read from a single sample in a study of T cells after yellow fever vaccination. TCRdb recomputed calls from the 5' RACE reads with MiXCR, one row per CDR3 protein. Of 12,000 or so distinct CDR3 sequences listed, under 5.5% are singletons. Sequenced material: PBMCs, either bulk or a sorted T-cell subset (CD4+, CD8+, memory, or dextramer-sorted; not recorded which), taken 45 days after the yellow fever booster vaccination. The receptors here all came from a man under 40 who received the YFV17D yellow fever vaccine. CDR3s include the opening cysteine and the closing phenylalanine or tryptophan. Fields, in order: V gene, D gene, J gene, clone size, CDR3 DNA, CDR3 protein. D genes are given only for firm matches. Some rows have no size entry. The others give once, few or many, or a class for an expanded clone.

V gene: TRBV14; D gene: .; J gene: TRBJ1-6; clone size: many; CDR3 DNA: TGTGCCAGCAGCCAAGAAGTTGAGAACTCACCCCTCCACTTT; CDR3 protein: CASSQEVENSPLHF
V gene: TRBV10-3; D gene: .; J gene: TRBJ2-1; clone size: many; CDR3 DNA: TGTGCCATCAGTGGGGCGGCGGGCGAAGCTACCTACAATGAGCAGTTCTTC; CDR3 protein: CAISGAAGEATYNEQFF
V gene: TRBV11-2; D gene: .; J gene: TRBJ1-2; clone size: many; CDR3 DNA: TGTGCCAGCAGCCAGCCCGACATGGAGGATGGCTACACCTTC; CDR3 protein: CASSQPDMEDGYTF
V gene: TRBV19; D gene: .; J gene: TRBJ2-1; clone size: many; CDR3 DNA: TGTGCCAGTAGTATGGGTCCTCACAATGAGCAGTTCTTC; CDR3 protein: CASSMGPHNEQFF
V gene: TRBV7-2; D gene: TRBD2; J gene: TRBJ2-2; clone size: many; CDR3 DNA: TGTGCCAGCGGGAGGGAAACCGGGGAGCTGTTTTTT; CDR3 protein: CASGRETGELFF
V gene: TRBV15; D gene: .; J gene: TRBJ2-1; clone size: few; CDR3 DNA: TGTGCCACCAGCAGACCAAACTTAGGGCGATTGGGGCAGTTCTTC; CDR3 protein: CATSRPNLGRLGQFF
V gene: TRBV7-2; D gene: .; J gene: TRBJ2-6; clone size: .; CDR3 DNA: TGTGCCAGCACCCTCCGTGTGATTCGGGCCAACGTCCTGACTTTC; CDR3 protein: CASTLRVIRANVLTF
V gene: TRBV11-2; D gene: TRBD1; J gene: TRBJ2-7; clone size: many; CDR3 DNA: TGTGCCAGCAGCCTCAGTTACAGGGGAGTGGACGAGCAGTACTTC; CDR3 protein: CASSLSYRGVDEQYF
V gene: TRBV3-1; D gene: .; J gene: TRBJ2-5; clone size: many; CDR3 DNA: TGTGCCAGCAGCCATCCCCAAGAGACCCAGTACTTC; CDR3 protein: CASSHPQETQYF
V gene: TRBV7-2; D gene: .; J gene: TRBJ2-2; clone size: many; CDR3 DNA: TGTGCCAGCAGCTCTTACGCGGGCACCGGGGAGCTGTTTTTT; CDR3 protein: CASSSYAGTGELFF
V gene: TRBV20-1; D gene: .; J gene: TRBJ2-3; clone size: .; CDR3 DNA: TGCAGTGCTAGAAAGGCAGATACGCAGTATTTT; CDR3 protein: CSARKADTQYF
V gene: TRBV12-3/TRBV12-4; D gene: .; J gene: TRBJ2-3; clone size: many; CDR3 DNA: TGTGCCAGCAGTCACAGAGGTCCGGCAGATACGCAGTATTTT; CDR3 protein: CASSHRGPADTQYF
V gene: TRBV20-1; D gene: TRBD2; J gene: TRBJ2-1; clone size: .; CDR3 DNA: TGCTGTGCTAGAGTATTACTAGCGGGAGGGCCAATTGAGCAGTTCTTC; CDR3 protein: CCARVLLAGGPIEQFF
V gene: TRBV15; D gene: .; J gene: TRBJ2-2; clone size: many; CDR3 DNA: TGTGCCACCAGCATCGGACAGTCGCGGACCGGGGAGCTGTTTTTT; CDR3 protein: CATSIGQSRTGELFF
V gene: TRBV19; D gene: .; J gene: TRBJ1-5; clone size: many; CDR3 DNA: TGTGCCAGTAGTTGGCAGACTTATAGCAATCAGCCCCAGCATTTT; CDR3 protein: CASSWQTYSNQPQHF